Below, 29 T cell receptor beta chains from the same sample are listed, as sequenced in a study of T cells after yellow fever vaccination. A single record per CDR3 protein comes from TCRdb applying MiXCR to the 5' RACE reads. The sample lists 200,000 to 300,000 distinct CDR3 sequences; 5.5% to 8.5% were seen once. The source was CD4+ T cells sorted from PBMCs, collected on the day of the yellow fever booster vaccination. The receptors come from a man between 25 and 39 years old who received the YFV17D yellow fever vaccine.

This clonotype was found a few times. This sequence joins TRBV5-4 and TRBJ2-2; 8 bases align to TRBD2. The CDR3 is 17 amino acids. Germline-derived CDR1 and CDR2 are SGHNT and YYREEE (reference sequence). Unmatched junction bases numbered 7, after V lost 1 base and J lost 2 bases. The CDR3 reads CASSLQRREENTGELFF. The CDR3 nucleotides are TGTGCCAGCAGCTTGCAACGGCGGGAGGAAAACACCGGGGAGCTGTTTTTT. Full variable domain (outside the CDR3, taken from reference TRBV5-4 and TRBJ2-2): ETGVTQSPTHLIKTRGQQVTLRCSSQSGHNTVSWYQQALGQGPQFIFQYYREEENGRGNFPPRFSGLQFPNYSSELNVNALELDDSALYLCASSLQRREENTGELFFGEGSRLTVL.

This clonotype came up a few times. The V gene is TRBV14, the J gene TRBJ2-3, with D perhaps TRBD2 (6 bases). The length of the CDR3 is 15 residues. V gave up 3 bases and J gave up 3 bases, with 13 bases separating them. Looked up from germline, CDR1 is SGHDN and CDR2 is FVKESK. The CDR3 is CASSQAGRGTDTQYF. The CDR3 nucleotides are TGTGCCAGCAGCCAGGCTGGACGGGGGACAGATACGCAGTATTTT.

J is TRBJ2-7 and V is TRBV7-9, with a tentative D call TRBD1 (5 bases). The germline V gene encodes CDR1 SEHNR and CDR2 FQNEAQ (reference sequence). Trimming took off 4 bases at V and 9 bases at J, with 19 bases between the two ends. CDR3 length equals 14 residues. The DNA of the CDR3 is TGTGCCAGCAGCTCTATGACCATCCAGGGCTGGCAGTACTTC. Amino acids: CASSSMTIQGWQYF.

The J gene is TRBJ1-5, the V gene TRBV6-2 or TRBV6-3; D remains ambiguous. V was trimmed by 3 bases and J by 7 bases, leaving 10 bases between them. CDR1 MNHEY and CDR2 SVGEGT come from the germline V gene. CDR3 length: 13 residues. CDR3 in amino acids: CASSYKTEQPQHF. Here the CDR3 DNA reads TGTGCCAGCAGTTATAAAACAGAACAGCCCCAGCATTTT.

This clonotype has a count of ten or more. J is TRBJ2-6 and V is TRBV18; perhaps TRBD1 as D (5 bases). Germline assignment: CDR1 KGHSH and CDR2 LQKENI. This CDR3 has 17 residues. Trimming removed 6 bases from V and 0 bases from J, with 15 bases in between. CDR3 amino acids: CASSSIPGFSGANVLTF. DNA of the CDR3: TGTGCCAGCTCGTCTATCCCAGGGTTCTCTGGGGCCAACGTCCTGACTTTC.

This clonotype was found a few times. The chain's CDR3 is CSAREGTSPGEQYF. CDR3 nucleotide sequence: TGCAGTGCTAGAGAGGGGACTAGCCCGGGTGAGCAGTACTTC. The J gene is TRBJ2-7, the V gene TRBV20-1, with TRBD2 matching over 9 bases. CDR1 and CDR2 from the germline V gene are DFQATT and SNEGSKA (reference sequence). V lost 0 bases to trimming and J lost 7 bases; unmatched junction nucleotides: 7. This CDR3 has 14 residues.

This clonotype was detected a few times. This rearrangement joins TRBV25-1 to TRBJ2-6; 7 nucleotides agree with TRBD1. V was clipped by 6 bases and J by 2 bases; unmatched bases: 10. Germline CDR1 MGHDK, CDR2 SYGVNS. CDR3 length: 17 residues. Here the CDR3 DNA reads TGTGCCAGCAGATCGGACAGGCGTCACGCTGGGGCCAACGTCCTGACTTTC. Amino acid sequence: CASRSDRRHAGANVLTF.

This clonotype was counted only a few times. The chain combines TRBV7-8 with TRBJ1-3, with TRBD1 as a possible D gene (5 bases). Deletions cut 2 bases from V and 1 base from J, with 15 bases between. This CDR3 has 17 residues. Germline CDR1 and CDR2: SGHVS and FQNEAQ. The CDR3 sequence is CASSLPSGGSSGNTIYF. The CDR3 DNA reads TGTGCCAGCAGCTTACCGTCCGGGGGGTCTTCTGGAAACACCATATATTTT.

This clonotype was counted a few times. The chain links TRBV20-1 to TRBJ2-7; 11 nucleotides agree with TRBD2. The CDR3 contains 14 residues. CDR1 and CDR2 (germline): DFQATT, SNEGSKA (reference sequence). The V and J ends lost 3 bases and 2 bases, in that order; junction bases with no gene match: 3. The CDR3 loop is CSARGLADPYEQYF. As DNA, the CDR3 is TGCAGTGCTAGGGGACTAGCGGACCCCTACGAGCAGTACTTC.

In this sample, this clonotype turned up a few times. The CDR3 DNA reads TGTGCCAGCTCAATTGGAGAAACAGATACGCAGTATTTT. It specifies CASSIGETDTQYF. The chain joins TRBV18 to TRBJ2-3; D is ambiguous. Trimming removed 5 bases at V and 3 bases at J, with 9 bases between. CDR1 is KGHSH, CDR2 LQKENI, per germline. CDR3 size: 13 residues.

The sample holds a few counts of this clonotype. Here the CDR3 DNA reads TGCAGCGCAACGTTGGGGTACGGAAACACCATATATTTT. Encoded protein: CSATLGYGNTIYF. This chain uses TRBV29-1 with TRBJ1-3; no definite D call. Germline V gene data show CDR1 as SQVTM and CDR2 as ANQGSEA. The V gene lost 7 bases and the J gene lost 4 bases, with 14 bases spanning the gap. CDR3 size: 13 residues.

At least ten counts were recorded for this clonotype. This CDR3 is CASSTGTASSYEQYF. The CDR3 coding sequence is TGTGCCAGCTCAACCGGGACGGCGAGCTCCTACGAGCAGTACTTC. The chain employs TRBV18 and TRBJ2-7; D is possibly TRBD1 or TRBD2 (5 bases each). This CDR3 spans 15 amino acids. The V gene lost 5 bases and the J gene lost 0 bases, with 14 bases spanning the gap. The V gene's germline CDR1 is KGHSH and CDR2 LQKENI.

The V and J genes are TRBV15 and TRBJ2-7, with D perhaps matching TRBD2 (6 bases). V was pared by 0 bases and J by 3 bases, with 12 bases between. Germline CDR1 reads LNHNV; CDR2 reads YYDKDF (reference sequence). This CDR3 is 15 amino acids long. DNA for the CDR3: TGTGCCACCAGCAGAGATCTCGCGGGACGCTACGAGCAGTACTTC. Amino acids: CATSRDLAGRYEQYF.

This clonotype was seen repeatedly, ten times or more. This chain connects TRBV12-3 or TRBV12-4 to TRBJ2-1; D is possibly TRBD1 or TRBD2 (5 bases each). The CDR3 consists of 13 residues. Trimming shortened V by 6 bases and J by 5 bases, and 11 bases separated the two germline ends. The CDR3 DNA follows: TGTGCCAGCAGCGGGACGGCGAACAATGAGCAGTTCTTC. This translates into CASSGTANNEQFF.

At least ten counts were recorded for this clonotype. This sequence joins TRBV7-9 and TRBJ2-7, with a tentative D call TRBD2 (6 bases). The V gene lost 2 bases and the J gene lost 6 bases, with 11 bases spanning the gap. This CDR3 contains 13 residues. Per germline, CDR1 SEHNR and CDR2 FQNEAQ (reference sequence). The CDR3 loop reads CASSLIQGGEQYF. In DNA form, the CDR3 reads TGTGCCAGCAGCTTAATCCAGGGAGGCGAGCAGTACTTC.

This clonotype was counted only a few times. The chain employs TRBV5-1 and TRBJ2-3; no clear D gene. With 3 bases removed from V and 7 bases from J, the gap between germline ends came to 9 bases. The CDR3 has 12 residues. Per the germline V gene, CDR1 is SGHRS and CDR2 is YFSETQ. As DNA, the CDR3 is TGCGCCAGCAGCTCCGTCGACAATACGCAGTATTTT. Translated: CASSSVDNTQYF.

The chain joins TRBV5-1 to TRBJ2-5; 7 positions match TRBD1. V trimming: 1 base; J trimming: 5 bases; junction bases outside the gene matches: 8. Germline CDR1 reads SGHRS; CDR2 reads YFSETQ. This CDR3 comprises 15 residues. CDR3 sequence: CASSLLPGGWETQYF. The CDR3 DNA is TGCGCCAGCAGCTTGCTTCCAGGGGGTTGGGAGACCCAGTACTTC.

This chain uses TRBV11-2 with TRBJ2-5; D is possibly TRBD1 (5 bases). Germline V gene sequence: CDR1 SGHAT, CDR2 FQNNGV. The V and J ends lost 5 bases and 2 bases respectively, with 15 bases between them. The CDR3 sequence is 15 residues long. CDR3 amino acids: CASSQIKGKQETQYF. The CDR3 coding sequence is TGTGCCAGCAGCCAGATCAAGGGGAAGCAAGAGACCCAGTACTTC.

The rearrangement uses TRBV5-6 and TRBJ1-2, with 7 bases aligning to TRBD1. The trim removed 1 base at V and 4 bases at J, leaving 4 bases unmatched. The CDR3 has 14 residues. CDR1 and CDR2 (germline): SGHDT, YYEEEE. In DNA, the CDR3 is TGTGCCAGCAGCTTGAAAGGGGGCTTCTATGGCTACACCTTC. Translation gives CASSLKGGFYGYTF.

The chain has TRBV4-3 and TRBJ1-1; the D is unclear. Germline CDR1 reads LGHNA; CDR2 reads YSLEER. Trimming shortened V by 1 base and J by 0 bases, and 6 bases separated the two germline ends. The CDR3 totals 14 residues. CDR3 in amino acids: CASSQGQVNTEAFF. CDR3 bases: TGCGCCAGCAGCCAAGGTCAGGTGAACACTGAAGCTTTCTTT.

This clonotype was picked up many times. The chain is built from TRBV12-3 or TRBV12-4 and TRBJ1-1, with D possibly being TRBD1 (5 bases). V lost 4 bases and J 1 base, leaving 13 bases between the germline ends. This CDR3 contains 15 residues. CDR3 protein: CASSSNQGGNTEAFF. CDR3 sequence (DNA): TGTGCCAGCAGTTCTAACCAGGGAGGGAACACTGAAGCTTTCTTT.

This clonotype was detected ten times or more. V and J are TRBV20-1 and TRBJ2-7; 7 nucleotides agree with TRBD1. V shed 6 bases and J 6 bases; nucleotides not matched to a gene: 11. The CDR3 spans 13 residues. Germline-derived CDR1 and CDR2 are DFQATT and SNEGSKA (reference sequence). CDR3 residues: CSAGTGDTGEQYF. The CDR3 nucleotides read TGCAGTGCGGGAACAGGGGATACCGGCGAGCAGTACTTC.

V gene TRBV12-3 or TRBV12-4 combines with J gene TRBJ1-1; tentatively, D is TRBD1 (5 bases). Trimming took off 6 bases at V and 4 bases at J, with 12 bases between the two ends. The CDR3 is 13 amino acids. As DNA, the CDR3 is TGTGCCAGCAGGTTGGGGGGGAGCACTGAAGCTTTCTTT. Protein: CASRLGGSTEAFF.

This clonotype was found many times. This CDR3 is CAISDQREVGEQFF. The CDR3 bases are TGTGCCATCAGTGACCAGCGGGAGGTAGGTGAGCAGTTCTTC. The chain uses TRBV10-3 and TRBJ2-1; TRBD2 agrees at 9 bases. Germline V gene data show CDR1 as ENHRY and CDR2 as SYGVKD. CDR3 length: 14 amino acids. J lost 9 bases, V lost 3 bases, and 6 bases had no gene match.

In its sample, this clonotype was seen many times. The chain links TRBV4-2 to TRBJ1-6; possible D gene TRBD1, 5 bases. This CDR3 spans 15 amino acids. Germline V gene data show CDR1 as LGHNA and CDR2 as YNFKEQ. Trimming took off 2 bases at V and 9 bases at J, with 14 bases between the two ends. The CDR3 is CASSQSSGGVSPLHF. CDR3 coding DNA: TGTGCCAGCAGCCAAAGTTCCGGAGGGGTTTCACCCCTCCACTTT.

V and J are TRBV7-9 and TRBJ2-1, with D possibly matching TRBD2 (6 bases). CDR1 and CDR2 (germline): SEHNR, FQNEAQ (reference sequence). The CDR3 loop spans 11 amino acids. Trimming pared 5 bases from V and 10 bases from J, leaving 9 bases between. CDR3 region: CASSPGSEQFF. The CDR3 DNA reads TGTGCCAGCAGCCCCGGGAGCGAGCAGTTCTTC.

V and J are TRBV20-1 and TRBJ2-3; 10 bases map to TRBD2. Germline CDR1 reads DFQATT; CDR2 reads SNEGSKA (reference sequence). This CDR3 is built from 12 residues. This CDR3 reads CTSGRGTDTQYF. Written as DNA, the CDR3 is TGCACCAGCGGGAGGGGCACAGATACGCAGTATTTT.

Comment on this clonotype: A read error may be the cause here, since a much bigger clone is one base away. This rearrangement joins TRBV5-1 to TRBJ2-7; maybe TRBD2 (5 bases). Looked up from germline, CDR1 is SGHRS and CDR2 is YFSETQ. The CDR3 has 15 residues. Trimming left V 6 bases short and J 5 bases short, with 21 bases between. CDR3 residues: CASNPRVGDCDEQYF. The CDR3 nucleotides are TGCGCCAGCAACCCTCGGGTGGGAGATTGCGACGAGCAGTACTTC.

The chain couples TRBV3-1 to TRBJ2-4, with 8 bases lining up with TRBD2. The germline CDR1 and CDR2 sequences are LGHDT and YNNKEL (reference sequence). V lost 6 bases and J lost 9; bases outside the gene matches: 10. The CDR3 runs to 14 residues. The CDR3 sequence: CASRESGREGIQYF. CDR3 coding DNA: TGTGCCAGCAGGGAAAGCGGGAGAGAGGGCATTCAGTACTTC.